The 26 T cell receptor beta chains in this list originate from one sample, sequenced in a study of blood T cell repertoires in COVID-19 (dated by TCRdb to 2019 to 2021). Receptors were amplified or captured by the immunoSEQ multiplex PCR assay. Entries here come from immuneACCESS through TCRdb and include only in-frame sequences with V and J called. Some clones fail to appear in such tables; in the studies checked, an unresolved V gene covers under half of the shortfall, and the cause of the remainder is unknown. This sample comprises 200,000 to 250,000 clones, approximately 85% of them detected only once. Clones ranked in the top ten supply 5.1% of the sample. The sequenced sample was peripheral blood. The receptors shown here come from a man aged 50 or older with COVID-19, enrolled during active disease.

This clone was counted between two and nine times. The chain links TRBV24-1 to TRBJ2-5, with TRBD2 matching over 10 bases. This CDR3 has 15 amino acids. Unmatched junction bases numbered 0, after V lost 2 bases and J lost 1 base. Germline CDR1 is KGHDR and CDR2 is SFDVKD. The CDR3 sequence is CATSDSSGGQETQYF. The CDR3 nucleotides are TGTGCCACCAGTGATTCTAGCGGGGGCCAAGAGACCCAGTACTTC.

The chain has TRBV19 and TRBJ2-2; 7 bases are a match to TRBD1. The ends lost 6 bases at V and 5 bases at J; junction bases unmatched: 12. Germline V lookup: CDR1 LNHDA, CDR2 SQIVND (reference sequence). The CDR3 is 16 amino acids. The CDR3 reads CASSKPISGGTGELFF. The CDR3 DNA reads as TGTGCCAGTAGCAAACCGATATCAGGGGGTACCGGGGAGCTGTTTTTT.

The chain employs TRBV7-9 and TRBJ2-7, with a weak D call TRBD2 (7 bases). This CDR3 has 14 residues. The V end was cut by 5 bases, the J end by 5 bases, with 16 bases between. CDR1 is SEHNR, CDR2 FQNEAQ, per germline (reference sequence). The CDR3 DNA is TGTGCCAGCAGCCTCGCGGGGGCGATCAACGAGCAGTACTTC. This gives the protein CASSLAGAINEQYF.

V is TRBV3-1 (or the pseudogene TRBV3-2) and J is TRBJ2-2; 8 bases fit TRBD1. Looked up from germline, CDR1 is LGHDT and CDR2 is YNNKEL (reference sequence). The V and J ends lost 4 bases and 6 bases, in that order; junction bases with no gene match: 13. The CDR3 is made up of 17 amino acids. The CDR3 DNA follows: TGTGCCAGCAGCCTTCAAACGCGGACAGGGAGGCCCGGGGAGCTGTTTTTT. Its translation: CASSLQTRTGRPGELFF.

The chain uses TRBV7-2 and TRBJ2-7, with D hard to call. The germline V and J ends were trimmed by 4 bases and 0 bases, with 4 bases remaining between them. This CDR3 region has 12 residues. Germline V lookup: CDR1 SGHTA, CDR2 FQGNSA. CDR3 protein: CASSSSSYEQYF. CDR3 nucleotide sequence: TGTGCCAGCAGCTCGAGCTCCTACGAGCAGTACTTC.

The gene calls are TRBV5-1 and TRBJ1-3; 9 bases map to TRBD1. The germline V gene has CDR1 SGHRS and CDR2 YFSETQ. CDR3 length: 14 residues. Losses at the gene ends were 4 bases for V and 7 bases for J; bases not matched to a gene: 6. Here the CDR3 DNA reads TGCGCCAGCAGCCCAACGGGACAGGGCAACACCATATATTTT. Residues: CASSPTGQGNTIYF.

The chain has TRBV19 and TRBJ1-1; no clear D gene. The germline CDR1 and CDR2 sequences are LNHDA and SQIVND (reference sequence). The ends were cut back, 3 bases at V and 3 bases at J, with 11 bases in the middle. The CDR3 contains 14 residues. CDR3: CASSIHWGDTEAFF. In nucleotides, the CDR3 is TGTGCCAGTAGTATCCACTGGGGAGACACTGAAGCTTTCTTT.

V usage is TRBV7-9 and J usage is TRBJ2-5; possible D gene TRBD1, 6 bases. CDR1 SEHNR and CDR2 FQNEAQ come from the germline V gene (reference sequence). The CDR3 runs to 14 residues. V was pared by 1 base and J by 1 base, with 7 bases between. The CDR3 reads CASSLDRAQETQYF. CDR3 DNA: TGTGCCAGCAGCTTAGACAGGGCCCAAGAGACCCAGTACTTC.

Note on this clone: The same CDR3 arises from other DNA sequences in this sample as well. V usage is TRBV19 and J usage is TRBJ1-2, with TRBD1 as a possible D gene (6 bases). Trimming took off 4 bases at V and 2 bases at J, with 8 bases between the two ends. Germline V lookup: CDR1 LNHDA, CDR2 SQIVND (reference sequence). CDR3 length equals 13 residues. This CDR3 reads CASSTTGNYGYTF. The DNA of the CDR3 is TGTGCCAGTAGTACCACAGGGAACTATGGCTACACCTTC.

The chain's CDR3 is CASSLTGYNEQFF. The CDR3 nucleotides read TGTGCCAGCAGCCTAACAGGATACAATGAGCAGTTCTTC. The chain recombines TRBV27 with TRBJ2-1; maybe TRBD1 (5 bases). Germline CDR1 and CDR2: MNHEY and SMNVEV (reference sequence). The CDR3 has 13 residues. V was trimmed by 6 bases and J by 4 bases, leaving 10 bases between them.

This chain uses TRBV6-5 with TRBJ2-1; tentative D call: TRBD2 (6 bases). This CDR3 is 15 amino acids long. Germline loops: CDR1 MNHEY, CDR2 SVGAGI. Trimming took 4 bases from V and 4 from J, leaving 14 bases between them. The CDR3 nucleotides are TGTGCCAGCAGTTCGGAGGGCCAAAAGTACAATGAGCAGTTCTTC. It translates to CASSSEGQKYNEQFF.

The chain joins TRBV5-6 to TRBJ1-6; D is possibly TRBD1 (5 bases). V was cut by 1 base and J by 11 bases, with 7 bases left in between. Germline V gene data show CDR1 as SGHDT and CDR2 as YYEEEE. This CDR3 comprises 12 residues. CDR3 amino acids: CASSLLGAPLHF. In nucleotides, the CDR3 is TGTGCCAGCAGCTTGTTAGGGGCACCCCTCCACTTT.

V and J are TRBV30 and TRBJ1-5; tentatively, D is TRBD1 (6 bases). The CDR3 consists of 15 residues. The germline gives CDR1 GTSNPN, CDR2 SVGIG (reference sequence). The V gene lost 0 bases and the J gene lost 3 bases, with 12 bases spanning the gap. CDR3 protein: CAWSVLGGINQPQHF. The CDR3 DNA sequence: TGTGCCTGGAGTGTACTAGGGGGTATCAATCAGCCCCAGCATTTT.

This CDR3 reads CASSQDPSTEAFF. In DNA form, the CDR3 reads TGTGCCAGCAGTCAGGATCCCTCCACTGAAGCTTTCTTT. The genes are TRBV5-4 and TRBJ1-1; no clear D. The CDR3 length is 13 residues. Germline CDR1 SGHNT, CDR2 YYREEE (reference sequence). The V gene lost 5 bases and the J gene lost 4 bases, with 12 bases spanning the gap.

This clone was seen only once. The J gene is TRBJ2-3, the V gene TRBV11-2; 10 nucleotides agree with TRBD1. There are 17 residues in the CDR3. CDR1 SGHAT and CDR2 FQNNGV come from the germline V gene. V gave up 0 bases and J gave up 7 bases; unmatched junction bases: 10. The CDR3 here is CASSLDLTRDRGYTQYF. CDR3 nucleotide sequence: TGTGCCAGCAGCTTAGATCTAACCCGGGACAGGGGCTATACGCAGTATTTT.

The chain recombines TRBV12-2 with TRBJ1-2; TRBD1, the table's D call, was not compared with the DNA. TRBV12-2 is labeled a pseudogene. The CDR3 is made up of 19 amino acids. CDR3 bases: TGTGCAAGTCGCTCTTCCCTCCCAGCGCCGGACAGTGTCGGCTATGGCTACACCTTC. Encoded protein: CASRSSLPAPDSVGYGYTF.

The chain recombines TRBV7-9 with TRBJ2-7; D unresolved. The CDR3 spans 12 residues. Trimming shortened V by 4 bases and J by 0 bases, and 4 bases separated the two germline ends. Looked up from germline, CDR1 is SEHNR and CDR2 is FQNEAQ (reference sequence). For the CDR3, the DNA is TGTGCCAGCAGCTCAGTCTCCTACGAGCAGTACTTC. Its protein is CASSSVSYEQYF. Full variable domain (rest looked up from reference TRBV7-9 and TRBJ2-7): DTGVSQNPRHKITKRGQNVTFRCDPISEHNRLYWYRQTLGQGPEFLTYFQNEAQLEKSRLLSDRFSAERPKGSFSTLEIQRTEQGDSAMYLCASSSVSYEQYFGPGTRLTVT.

The V call is TRBV29-1, the J call TRBJ2-7; 9 bases match TRBD1. Germline V gene data show CDR1 as SQVTM and CDR2 as ANQGSEA. The CDR3 totals 13 residues. V lost 5 bases, J lost 4 bases, and 6 bases stayed unmatched. CDR3 sequence (DNA): TGCAGCGTTTTGGACAGGGGAGGATACGAGCAGTACTTC. It specifies CSVLDRGGYEQYF.

The J gene is TRBJ2-7, the V gene TRBV3-1 (or the pseudogene TRBV3-2), with 9 nucleotides matching TRBD1. Germline CDR1 LGHDT, CDR2 YNNKEL (reference sequence). V shed 3 bases, J shed 6 bases, and the junction held 3 bases outside the gene matches. This CDR3 contains 13 residues. CDR3 in DNA: TGTGCCAGCAGCCAGTCGACAGGGGGCGAGCAGTACTTC. Protein product: CASSQSTGGEQYF.

In regard to this clone: This sample includes further DNA sequences coding for the same CDR3. The rearrangement links TRBV3-1 (or the pseudogene TRBV3-2) to TRBJ2-5, with 9 bases identical to TRBD2. V was pared by 1 base and J by 5 bases, with 5 bases of the junction left unmatched. The germline V gene has CDR1 LGHDT and CDR2 YNNKEL (reference sequence). The CDR3 runs 15 residues. CDR3 nucleotides: TGTGCCAGCAGCCAAGGTCTAGCGGGGATGGAGACCCAGTACTTC. Translation gives CASSQGLAGMETQYF.

The genes are TRBV6-1 and TRBJ2-1; D might be TRBD2 (6 bases). With 2 bases removed from V and 9 bases from J, the gap between germline ends came to 20 bases. This CDR3 contains 16 residues. Per the germline V gene, CDR1 is MNHNS and CDR2 is SASEGT. The CDR3: CASSEYYRGVEGEQFF. The DNA for the CDR3 is TGTGCCAGCAGTGAATATTATCGCGGGGTGGAAGGTGAGCAGTTCTTC.

The chain uses TRBV7-3 and TRBJ2-2; the D gene is possibly TRBD1 (6 bases). The CDR3 totals 16 residues. Trimming removed 5 bases at V and 0 bases at J, with 13 bases between. Germline V CDR1 and CDR2: SGHTA, FQGTGA. Written as DNA, the CDR3 is TGTGCCAGCAGCAAACAGGGATCCGCGAACACCGGGGAGCTGTTTTTT. Amino acids: CASSKQGSANTGELFF.

The chain has TRBV4-3 and TRBJ2-2, with 9 positions matching TRBD1. The CDR3 contains 18 residues. With 0 bases clipped from V and 2 bases from J, the junction kept 7 bases outside the gene matches. Germline CDR1 LGHNA, CDR2 YSLEER. CDR3 in DNA: TGCGCCAGCAGCCAAGAGGGGGGGGGACAGGGCAACACCGGGGAGCTGTTTTTT. Amino acid sequence: CASSQEGGGQGNTGELFF.

The CDR3 spells CASSPNMQAHNSPLHF. The CDR3 DNA reads TGTGCCAGCAGTCCGAACATGCAAGCGCATAATTCACCCCTCCACTTT. The gene calls are TRBV6-6 and TRBJ1-6; no definite D call. CDR1 is MNHNY, CDR2 SVGAGI, per germline (reference sequence). V dropped 5 bases and J dropped 5 bases, with 16 bases sitting between them. The CDR3 has 16 residues.

This chain links TRBV29-1 with TRBJ2-7; D is possibly TRBD2 (5 bases). There are 14 residues in the CDR3. Trimming pared 0 bases from V and 4 bases from J, leaving 13 bases between. Germline V CDR1 and CDR2: SQVTM, ANQGSEA. The CDR3 is CSVEERGREYEQYF. The DNA for the CDR3 is TGCAGCGTTGAAGAGCGAGGGCGCGAATACGAGCAGTACTTC.

The chain uses TRBV21-1 and TRBJ2-2; the listed D gene, TRBD1, was not tested against the DNA. TRBV21-1 is listed as a pseudogene. This CDR3 contains 17 residues. The CDR3 DNA reads TGTGCCAGCAGCAAAGTCCCTGGACAGGGCAGCACCGGGGAGCTGTTTTTT. Translation gives CASSKVPGQGSTGELFF.